This section outlines one T cell receptor (beta chain) sequence together with its context. Its antigen is undetermined. This is likely an artifact of a read error, given a far larger clone one base away. TCRdb's table, derived via immunoSEQ multiplex PCR, lists solely in-frame clones and lacks some. The repertoire holds fewer than 400,000 clones, with around two thirds as singletons. Trimming took off 5 bases at V and 7 bases at J, with 15 bases between the two ends. Germline assignment: CDR1 SEHNR and CDR2 FQNEAQ (reference sequence). The CDR3 runs to 13 residues. This specimen belongs to a study of shared clonotypes between healthy human individuals. Findings and caveats of the study: Rarefaction indicated that sorted-subset sequencing remained incomplete although depth was large. The genetic and exposure-history diversity represented was limited by few donors.

The chain is built from TRBV7-9 and TRBJ2-7, with D possibly TRBD2 on 6 matching bases. The receptor's source is a man aged 25-40 years in good health. Sequenced material: memory CD4+ T cells sorted from blood. The subset: CD45RA-negative fraction. CDR3 in amino acids: CASSRSDRGEQYF. For the CDR3, the DNA is TGTGCCAGCAGCCGCAGCGATCGGGGGGAGCAGTACTTC. The full variable domain, rest sourced from reference TRBV7-9 and TRBJ2-7, is DTGVSQNPRHKITKRGQNVTFRCDPISEHNRLYWYRQTLGQGPEFLTYFQNEAQLEKSRLLSDRFSAERPKGSFSTLEIQRTEQGDSAMYLCASSRSDRGEQYFGPGTRLTVT.